This T cell receptor (beta chain) was observed in a study of blood T cell repertoires in COVID-19. This CDR3 spans 14 amino acids. Germline V CDR1 and CDR2: KGHDR, SFDVKD. The V end lost 4 bases, the J end lost 0 bases, and 8 bases lay between the germline ends. The table came from immunoSEQ multiplex PCR; TCRdb's copy has only in-frame clones and leaves some out. The data contain around 260,000 clones, about 88% of them singletons. What was sequenced was peripheral blood. The clonotype was recovered from a man between 18 and 29 years old with active or convalescent COVID-19. This chain links TRBV24-1 with TRBJ2-5, with TRBD1 as a possible D gene (5 bases). The CDR3 reads CATSERQNQETQYF. The DNA for the CDR3 is TGTGCCACCAGTGAACGACAGAACCAAGAGACCCAGTACTTC.